This TCR beta chain derives from a study of shared clonotypes between healthy human individuals. Each subset's genomic DNA was shared equally among a number of immunoSEQ plates. The assay was immunoSEQ multiplex PCR, and TCRdb's table has in-frame clones only and misses some. The data contain about 870,000 clones, around 92% of them singletons. This clone was seen once. Germline V lookup: CDR1 SNHLY, CDR2 FYNNEI. V lost 6 bases, J lost 0 bases, and 4 bases lay in between. CDR3 length equals 12 residues. Terminally differentiated effector memory CD45RA+ cells were excluded from the naive CD8 cells, which were CD45RO-negative and positively selected for CCR7.

The specimen sequenced was naive CD8+ T cells sorted from blood. This rearrangement joins TRBV2 to TRBJ2-3, with D unresolved. This clonotype was sampled from a young man in good health. DNA of the CDR3: TGTGCCAGCAGGGAGAGCACAGATACGCAGTATTTT. Translating gives CASRESTDTQYF.